This note documents a single T cell receptor beta chain sequence. Those patients picked for sequencing had displayed CD8+CD57+ cell expansion on flow cytometry. Every patient was diagnosed with severe acquired aplastic anemia. Patients were treatment-naive when blood was sampled. Researchers used genomic DNA as the template to profile TCR beta VDJ and CDR3. TCRdb redid the calling of the reads with MiXCR, one entry per CDR3 protein. The data hold under 500,000 distinct CDR3 sequences, with around 30% observed a single time. These data originate in a study of CD8+CD57+ T cells in acquired aplastic anemia. This CDR3 has 14 amino acids. CDR1 is SNHLY, CDR2 FYNNEI, per germline. V shed 8 bases and J 5 bases; nucleotides not matched to a gene: 3.

Specimen: sorted CD4+, CD8+, or CD8+CD57+ T cells (not recorded which) from PBMCs. The source is a human donor with aplastic anemia. The chain carries TRBV2 and TRBJ2-5; 15 bases line up with TRBD2. The CDR3 DNA reads as TGTGCCAGCGGGACTAGCGGGAGGACGGAGACCCAGTACTTC. It translates to CASGTSGRTETQYF.